The rows below give T cell receptor beta chains drawn from one sample of a study of T cells after yellow fever vaccination. TCRdb reprocessed the 5' RACE reads via MiXCR and lists one record per CDR3 protein. Among around 250,000 distinct CDR3 sequences, less than 9% were seen once, and the ten largest hold approximately 0.85%. Sequenced material: CD4+ T cells sorted from PBMCs, taken 15 days after the yellow fever booster vaccination. The receptors come from a man aged 25 to 40 who received the YFV17D yellow fever vaccine. Both conserved end residues are part of each CDR3. The order of the fields is V gene, D gene, J gene, clone size, CDR3 length, CDR3 protein, CDR3 DNA. A D gene is named only where the DNA matches it firmly. A row's size may be missing; if present it is once, few, many or a size class.

v_call: TRBV7-6
d_call: TRBD2
j_call: TRBJ2-7
clone_size: NA
cdr3_length: 13
cdr3_aa: CATIEAGGKEQYF
cdr3_nt: TGTGCCACGATTGAGGCGGGAGGCAAAGAGCAGTACTTC

v_call: TRBV5-1
d_call: TRBD2
j_call: TRBJ2-1
clone_size: NA
cdr3_length: 15
cdr3_aa: CASSLSRGRDRKQFF
cdr3_nt: TGCGCCAGCAGCTTGTCGCGCGGGAGGGATCGTAAGCAGTTCTTC

v_call: TRBV20-1
d_call: TRBD1
j_call: TRBJ1-5
clone_size: few
cdr3_length: 14
cdr3_aa: CSAVQGAGNQPQHF
cdr3_nt: TGCAGTGCTGTACAGGGGGCCGGGAATCAGCCCCAGCATTTT

v_call: TRBV11-2
d_call: NA
j_call: TRBJ2-1
clone_size: few
cdr3_length: 13
cdr3_aa: CASSLNRPNEQFF
cdr3_nt: TGTGCCAGCAGCTTAAACCGGCCTAATGAGCAGTTCTTC

v_call: TRBV7-2
d_call: NA
j_call: TRBJ2-2
clone_size: few
cdr3_length: 16
cdr3_aa: CASSNGGGSRTGELFF
cdr3_nt: TGTGCCAGCAGCAATGGGGGCGGGAGTAGAACCGGGGAGCTGTTTTTT

v_call: TRBV7-8
d_call: NA
j_call: TRBJ2-7
clone_size: NA
cdr3_length: 14
cdr3_aa: CASTLVGTNYEQYF
cdr3_nt: TGTGCCAGCACCCTAGTCGGCACGAATTACGAGCAGTACTTC

v_call: TRBV20-1
d_call: TRBD2
j_call: TRBJ2-5
clone_size: many
cdr3_length: 13
cdr3_aa: CSASRSGTETQYF
cdr3_nt: TGCAGTGCTAGCCGTAGCGGGACAGAGACCCAGTACTTC

v_call: TRBV15
d_call: NA
j_call: TRBJ2-1
clone_size: few
cdr3_length: 15
cdr3_aa: CATSRDGNSYNEQFF
cdr3_nt: TGTGCCACCAGCAGAGATGGAAACTCCTACAATGAGCAGTTCTTC

v_call: TRBV3-1
d_call: TRBD1
j_call: TRBJ2-7
clone_size: NA
cdr3_length: 18
cdr3_aa: CASSQRLRRDRISYEQYF
cdr3_nt: TGTGCCAGCAGCCAAAGATTAAGGAGGGACAGGATTTCCTACGAGCAGTACTTC

v_call: TRBV11-2
d_call: TRBD1
j_call: TRBJ1-1
clone_size: many
cdr3_length: 15
cdr3_aa: CASSARDRLNTEAFF
cdr3_nt: TGTGCCAGCAGCGCACGGGACAGGCTGAACACTGAAGCTTTCTTT

v_call: TRBV2
d_call: NA
j_call: TRBJ1-3
clone_size: many
cdr3_length: 14
cdr3_aa: CASSEAGTGNTIYF
cdr3_nt: TGTGCCAGCAGTGAAGCAGGGACTGGAAACACCATATATTTT

v_call: TRBV5-1
d_call: NA
j_call: TRBJ2-1
clone_size: few
cdr3_length: 16
cdr3_aa: CASSLVSGGGYNEQFF
cdr3_nt: TGCGCCAGCAGCTTGGTGTCGGGCGGAGGTTACAATGAGCAGTTCTTC

v_call: TRBV12-3/TRBV12-4
d_call: NA
j_call: TRBJ1-1
clone_size: NA
cdr3_length: 14
cdr3_aa: CASSPFLGGTEAFF
cdr3_nt: TGTGCCAGCAGTCCCTTTCTGGGAGGCACTGAAGCTTTCTTT

v_call: TRBV18
d_call: NA
j_call: TRBJ1-1
clone_size: few
cdr3_length: 13
cdr3_aa: CASSDSKNTEAFF
cdr3_nt: TGTGCCAGCTCAGACAGTAAGAACACTGAAGCTTTCTTT

v_call: TRBV27
d_call: TRBD1
j_call: TRBJ2-1
clone_size: many
cdr3_length: 14
cdr3_aa: CASSRGQGYNEQFF
cdr3_nt: TGTGCCAGCAGTAGGGGACAGGGCTACAATGAGCAGTTCTTC

v_call: TRBV9
d_call: NA
j_call: TRBJ2-4
clone_size: few
cdr3_length: 16
cdr3_aa: CASSVVPGGRENIQYF
cdr3_nt: TGTGCCAGCAGCGTAGTACCGGGGGGCCGCGAAAACATTCAGTACTTC

v_call: TRBV3-1
d_call: TRBD2
j_call: TRBJ2-4
clone_size: NA
cdr3_length: 17
cdr3_aa: CASSQDSGLAAKNIQYF
cdr3_nt: TGTGCCAGCAGCCAAGATTCTGGACTAGCGGCCAAAAACATTCAGTACTTC

v_call: TRBV5-1
d_call: TRBD2
j_call: TRBJ2-7
clone_size: many
cdr3_length: 14
cdr3_aa: CASNPSGSSYEQYF
cdr3_nt: TGCGCCAGCAACCCTAGCGGGAGCTCCTACGAGCAGTACTTC

v_call: TRBV20-1
d_call: TRBD1
j_call: TRBJ2-5
clone_size: few
cdr3_length: 14
cdr3_aa: CSAREGQGVETQYF
cdr3_nt: TGCAGTGCTAGAGAGGGACAGGGGGTCGAGACCCAGTACTTC

v_call: TRBV12-3/TRBV12-4
d_call: TRBD2
j_call: TRBJ2-1
clone_size: few
cdr3_length: 16
cdr3_aa: CASSFLAGASYNEQFF
cdr3_nt: TGTGCCAGCAGTTTCTTAGCGGGGGCCTCCTACAATGAGCAGTTCTTC

v_call: TRBV5-6
d_call: NA
j_call: TRBJ2-1
clone_size: many
cdr3_length: 13
cdr3_aa: CASSFDAYNEQFF
cdr3_nt: TGTGCCAGCAGCTTCGACGCTTACAATGAGCAGTTCTTC

v_call: TRBV10-3
d_call: NA
j_call: TRBJ2-1
clone_size: NA
cdr3_length: 14
cdr3_aa: CAISESYLNNEQFF
cdr3_nt: TGTGCCATCAGTGAGTCGTATTTGAACAATGAGCAGTTCTTC

v_call: TRBV7-2
d_call: NA
j_call: TRBJ2-7
clone_size: many
cdr3_length: 15
cdr3_aa: CASSLRETGTYEQYF
cdr3_nt: TGTGCCAGCAGCTTGAGAGAGACAGGAACCTACGAGCAGTACTTC